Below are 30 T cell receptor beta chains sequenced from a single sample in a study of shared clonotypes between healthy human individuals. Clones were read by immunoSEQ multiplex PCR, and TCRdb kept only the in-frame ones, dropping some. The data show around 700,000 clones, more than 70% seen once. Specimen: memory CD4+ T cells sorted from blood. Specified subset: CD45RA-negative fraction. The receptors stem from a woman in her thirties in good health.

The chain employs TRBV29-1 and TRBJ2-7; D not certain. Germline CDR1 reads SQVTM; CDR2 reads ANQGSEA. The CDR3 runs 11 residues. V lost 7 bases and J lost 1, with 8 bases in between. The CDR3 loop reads CSGTDSYEQYF. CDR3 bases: TGCAGCGGGACGGATTCCTACGAGCAGTACTTC.

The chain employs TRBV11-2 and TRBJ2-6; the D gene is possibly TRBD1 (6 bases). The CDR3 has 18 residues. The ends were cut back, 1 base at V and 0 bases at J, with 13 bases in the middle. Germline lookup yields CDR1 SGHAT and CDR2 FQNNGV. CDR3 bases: TGTGCCAGCAGCTTAGGCGGACAGCCGATCTCTGGGGCCAACGTCCTGACTTTC. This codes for CASSLGGQPISGANVLTF.

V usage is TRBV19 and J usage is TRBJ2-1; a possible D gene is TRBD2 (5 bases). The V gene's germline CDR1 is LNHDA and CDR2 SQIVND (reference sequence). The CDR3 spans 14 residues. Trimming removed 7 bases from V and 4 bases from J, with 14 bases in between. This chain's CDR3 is CASKTAGSYNEQFF. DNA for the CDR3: TGTGCCAGTAAGACGGCGGGCTCGTACAATGAGCAGTTCTTC.

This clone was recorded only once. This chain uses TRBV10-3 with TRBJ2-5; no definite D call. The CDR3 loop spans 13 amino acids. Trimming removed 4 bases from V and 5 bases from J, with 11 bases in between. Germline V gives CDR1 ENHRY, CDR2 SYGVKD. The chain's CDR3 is CAISGMVMETQYF. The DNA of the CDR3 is TGTGCCATCAGTGGTATGGTTATGGAGACCCAGTACTTC.

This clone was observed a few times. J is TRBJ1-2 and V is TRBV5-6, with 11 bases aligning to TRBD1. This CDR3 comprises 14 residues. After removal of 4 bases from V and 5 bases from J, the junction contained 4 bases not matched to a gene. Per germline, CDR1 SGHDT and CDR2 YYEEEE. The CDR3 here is CASSLGDRGYGYTF. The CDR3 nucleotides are TGTGCCAGCAGCCTCGGGGACAGGGGGTATGGCTACACCTTC. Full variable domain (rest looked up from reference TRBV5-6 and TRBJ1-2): DAGVTQSPTHLIKTRGQQVTLRCSPKSGHDTVSWYQQALGQGPQFIFQYYEEEERQRGNFPDRFSGHQFPNYSSELNVNALLLGDSALYLCASSLGDRGYGYTFGSGTRLTVV.

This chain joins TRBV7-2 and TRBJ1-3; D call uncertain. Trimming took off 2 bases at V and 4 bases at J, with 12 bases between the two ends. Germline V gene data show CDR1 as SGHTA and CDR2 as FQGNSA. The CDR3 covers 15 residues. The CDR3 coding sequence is TGTGCCAGCAGCTTAATGGAGGGCCGCGGAAACACCATATATTTT. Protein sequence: CASSLMEGRGNTIYF.

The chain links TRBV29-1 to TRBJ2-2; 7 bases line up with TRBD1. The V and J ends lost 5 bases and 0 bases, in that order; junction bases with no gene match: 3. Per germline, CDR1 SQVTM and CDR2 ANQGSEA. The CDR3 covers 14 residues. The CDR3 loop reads CSVSGQANTGELFF. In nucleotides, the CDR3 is TGCAGCGTTTCCGGACAGGCGAACACCGGGGAGCTGTTTTTT.

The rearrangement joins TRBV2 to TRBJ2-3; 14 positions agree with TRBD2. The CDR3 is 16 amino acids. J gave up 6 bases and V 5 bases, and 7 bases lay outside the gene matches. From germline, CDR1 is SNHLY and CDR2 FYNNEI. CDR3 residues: CASSQGLAGVKDTQYF. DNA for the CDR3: TGTGCCAGCAGTCAGGGACTAGCGGGAGTGAAGGATACGCAGTATTTT.

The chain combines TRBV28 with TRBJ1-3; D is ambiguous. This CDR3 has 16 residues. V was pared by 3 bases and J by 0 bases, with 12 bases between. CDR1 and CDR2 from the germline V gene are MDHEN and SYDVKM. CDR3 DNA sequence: TGTGCCAGCAGTTTCCATACAGCCAACTCTGGAAACACCATATATTTT. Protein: CASSFHTANSGNTIYF.

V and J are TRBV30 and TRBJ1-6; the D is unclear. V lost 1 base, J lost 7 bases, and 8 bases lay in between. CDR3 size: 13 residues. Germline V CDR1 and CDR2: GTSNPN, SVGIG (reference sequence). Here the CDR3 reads CAWSGLRNSPLHF. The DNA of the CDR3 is TGTGCCTGGAGTGGACTACGGAATTCACCCCTCCACTTT.

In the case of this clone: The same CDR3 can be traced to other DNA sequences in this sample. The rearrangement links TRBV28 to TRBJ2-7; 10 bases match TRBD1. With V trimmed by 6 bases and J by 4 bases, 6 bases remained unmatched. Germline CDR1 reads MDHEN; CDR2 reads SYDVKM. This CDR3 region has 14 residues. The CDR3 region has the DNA TGTGCCAGCAGGCGACAGGGGGCCTCTTACGAGCAGTACTTC. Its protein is CASRRQGASYEQYF. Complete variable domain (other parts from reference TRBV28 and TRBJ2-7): DVKVTQSSRYLVKRTGEKVFLECVQDMDHENMFWYRQDPGLGLRLIYFSYDVKMKEKGDIPEGYSVSREKKERFSLILESASTNQTSMYLCASRRQGASYEQYFGPGTRLTVT.

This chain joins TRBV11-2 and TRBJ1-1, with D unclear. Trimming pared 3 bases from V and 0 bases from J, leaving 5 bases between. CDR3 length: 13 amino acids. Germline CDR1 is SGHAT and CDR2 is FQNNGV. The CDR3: CASSFRMNTEAFF. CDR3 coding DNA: TGTGCCAGCAGCTTCCGTATGAACACTGAAGCTTTCTTT. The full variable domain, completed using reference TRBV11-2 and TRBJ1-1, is EAGVAQSPRYKIIEKRQSVAFWCNPISGHATLYWYQQILGQGPKLLIQFQNNGVVDDSQLPKDRFSAERLKGVDSTLKIQPAKLEDSAVYLCASSFRMNTEAFFGQGTRLTVV.

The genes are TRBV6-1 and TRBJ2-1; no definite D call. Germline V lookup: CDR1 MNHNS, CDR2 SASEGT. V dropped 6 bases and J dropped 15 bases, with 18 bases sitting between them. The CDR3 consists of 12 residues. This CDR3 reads CASSHGSWARFF. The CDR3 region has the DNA TGTGCCAGCAGCCACGGGTCTTGGGCTCGGTTCTTC.

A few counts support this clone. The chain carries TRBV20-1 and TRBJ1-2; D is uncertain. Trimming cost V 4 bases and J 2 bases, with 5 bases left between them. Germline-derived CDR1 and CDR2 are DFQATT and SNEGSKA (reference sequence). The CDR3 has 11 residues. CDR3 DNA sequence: TGCAGTGCTACCCCGAACTATGGCTACACCTTC. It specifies CSATPNYGYTF.

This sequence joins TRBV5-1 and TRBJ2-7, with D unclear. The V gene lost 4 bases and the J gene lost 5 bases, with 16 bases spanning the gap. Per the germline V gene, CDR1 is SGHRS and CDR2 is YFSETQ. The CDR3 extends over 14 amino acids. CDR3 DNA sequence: TGCGCCAGCAGCCACGGCCCCGGAGCCAACGAGCAGTACTTC. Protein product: CASSHGPGANEQYF.

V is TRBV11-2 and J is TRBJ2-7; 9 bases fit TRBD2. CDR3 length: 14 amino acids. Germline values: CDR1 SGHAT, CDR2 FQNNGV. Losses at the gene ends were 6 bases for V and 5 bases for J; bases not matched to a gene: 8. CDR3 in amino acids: CASRGSGRPHEQYF. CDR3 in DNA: TGTGCCAGCAGAGGGAGCGGGAGGCCCCACGAGCAGTACTTC.

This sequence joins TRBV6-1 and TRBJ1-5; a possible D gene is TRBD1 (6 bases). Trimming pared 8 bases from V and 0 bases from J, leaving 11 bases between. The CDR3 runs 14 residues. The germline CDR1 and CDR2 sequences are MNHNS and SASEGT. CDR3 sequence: CASFGTPSNQPQHF. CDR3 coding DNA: TGTGCCAGCTTTGGGACACCTAGCAATCAGCCCCAGCATTTT.

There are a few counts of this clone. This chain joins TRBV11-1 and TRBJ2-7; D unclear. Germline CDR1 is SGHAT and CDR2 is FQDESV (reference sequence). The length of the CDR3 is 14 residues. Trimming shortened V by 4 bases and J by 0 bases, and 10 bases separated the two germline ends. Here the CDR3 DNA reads TGTGCCAGCAGCTCTAGACAAGGCTCCTACGAGCAGTACTTC. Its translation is CASSSRQGSYEQYF.

The CDR3, as DNA: TGTGCCAGCAGTGAAACGGGCGATGAGCAGTTCTTC. This gives the protein CASSETGDEQFF. The chain links TRBV2 to TRBJ2-1; D remains ambiguous. The V end was cut by 2 bases, the J end by 8 bases, with 7 bases between. In germline, CDR1 is SNHLY, CDR2 FYNNEI. CDR3 length: 12 amino acids.

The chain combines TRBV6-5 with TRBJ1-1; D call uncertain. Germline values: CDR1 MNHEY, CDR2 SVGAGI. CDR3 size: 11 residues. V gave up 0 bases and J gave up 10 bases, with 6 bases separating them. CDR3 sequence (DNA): TGTGCCAGCAGTTACTCGGGTGGAGCTTTCTTT. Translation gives CASSYSGGAFF.

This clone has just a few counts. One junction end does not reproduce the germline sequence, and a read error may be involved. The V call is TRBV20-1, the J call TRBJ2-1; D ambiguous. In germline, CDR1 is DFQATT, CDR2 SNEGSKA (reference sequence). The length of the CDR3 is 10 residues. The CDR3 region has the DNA TGCAGTGCTAGCTGGCGGAGTCGGATCTTC. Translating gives CSASWRSRIF.

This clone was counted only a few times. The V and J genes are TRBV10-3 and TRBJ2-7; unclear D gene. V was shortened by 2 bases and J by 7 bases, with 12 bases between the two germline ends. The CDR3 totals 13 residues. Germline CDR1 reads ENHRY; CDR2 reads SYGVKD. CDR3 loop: CAISEGQGREQYF. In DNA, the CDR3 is TGTGCCATCAGTGAGGGCCAAGGGCGGGAGCAGTACTTC.

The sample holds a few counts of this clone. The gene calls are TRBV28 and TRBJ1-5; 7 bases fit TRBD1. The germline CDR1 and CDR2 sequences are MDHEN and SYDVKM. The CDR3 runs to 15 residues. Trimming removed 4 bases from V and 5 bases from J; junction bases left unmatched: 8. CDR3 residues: CASSSTTGADQPQHF. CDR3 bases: TGTGCCAGCAGTTCCACCACAGGGGCCGATCAGCCCCAGCATTTT.

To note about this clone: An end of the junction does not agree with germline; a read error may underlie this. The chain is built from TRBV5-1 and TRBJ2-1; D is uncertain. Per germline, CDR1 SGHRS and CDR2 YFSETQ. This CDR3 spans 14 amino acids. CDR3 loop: CASSLEGGYNERFF. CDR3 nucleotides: TGCGCCAGCAGCTTGGAGGGTGGCTACAATGAGCGGTTCTTC.

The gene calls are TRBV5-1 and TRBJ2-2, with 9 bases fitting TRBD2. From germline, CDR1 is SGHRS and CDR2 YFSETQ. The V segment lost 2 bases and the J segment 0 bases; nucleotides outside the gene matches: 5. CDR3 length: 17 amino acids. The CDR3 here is CASSFGTSSANTGELFF. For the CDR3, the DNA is TGCGCCAGCAGCTTTGGGACTAGCAGCGCGAACACCGGGGAGCTGTTTTTT. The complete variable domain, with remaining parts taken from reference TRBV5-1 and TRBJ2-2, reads KAGVTQTPRYLIKTRGQQVTLSCSPISGHRSVSWYQQTPGQGLQFLFEYFSETQRNKGNFPGRFSGRQFSNSRSEMNVSTLELGDSALYLCASSFGTSSANTGELFFGEGSRLTVL.

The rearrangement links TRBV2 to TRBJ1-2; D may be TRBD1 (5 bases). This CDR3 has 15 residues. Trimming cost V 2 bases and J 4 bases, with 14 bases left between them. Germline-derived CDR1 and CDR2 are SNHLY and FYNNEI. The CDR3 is CASSESGPRAYGYTF. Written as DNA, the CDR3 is TGTGCCAGCAGTGAATCGGGGCCAAGGGCCTATGGCTACACCTTC.

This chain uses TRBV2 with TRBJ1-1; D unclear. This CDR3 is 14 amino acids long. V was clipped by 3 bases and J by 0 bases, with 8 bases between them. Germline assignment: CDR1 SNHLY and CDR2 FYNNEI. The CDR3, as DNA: TGTGCCAGCAGTGATAGGGTAATGAACACTGAAGCTTTCTTT. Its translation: CASSDRVMNTEAFF.

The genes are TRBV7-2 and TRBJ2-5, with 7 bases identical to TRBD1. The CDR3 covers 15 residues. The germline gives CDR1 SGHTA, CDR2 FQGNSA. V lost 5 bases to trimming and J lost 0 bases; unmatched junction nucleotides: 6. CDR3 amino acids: CASSRKTGYQETQYF. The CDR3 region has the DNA TGTGCCAGCAGCCGCAAGACAGGGTACCAAGAGACCCAGTACTTC.

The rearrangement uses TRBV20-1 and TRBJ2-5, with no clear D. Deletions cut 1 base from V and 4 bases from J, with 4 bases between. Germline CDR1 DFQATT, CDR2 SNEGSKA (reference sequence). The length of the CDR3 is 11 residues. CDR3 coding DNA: TGCAGTGCTAGAGCCCCAGAGACCCAGTACTTC. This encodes CSARAPETQYF.

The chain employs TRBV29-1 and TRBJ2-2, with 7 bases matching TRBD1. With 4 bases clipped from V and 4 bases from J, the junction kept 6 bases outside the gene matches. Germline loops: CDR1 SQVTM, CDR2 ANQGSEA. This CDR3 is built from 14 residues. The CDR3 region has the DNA TGCAGCGTTGGGACAGGTGAACCCACCGGGGAGCTGTTTTTT. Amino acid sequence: CSVGTGEPTGELFF.